What follows are 19 T cell receptor beta chains derived from one specimen sequenced in a study of blood T cell repertoires in COVID-19. Assay used: immunoSEQ multiplex PCR; TCRdb lists only in-frame clones, some missing. The repertoire holds more than 300,000 clones, with over 75% as singletons. The sample comprised peripheral blood. The source of these receptors is a woman aged 25 to 39 with COVID-19, enrolled during active disease.

The gene calls are TRBV5-4 and TRBJ2-1; TRBD2 agrees at 11 bases. This CDR3 is 15 amino acids long. V lost 5 bases and J lost 3; bases outside the gene matches: 4. Germline values: CDR1 SGHNT, CDR2 YYREEE (reference sequence). The CDR3 DNA reads TGTGCCAGCAGTTCCACTAGCGGGAGCTACAATGAGCAGTTCTTC. Its protein product is CASSSTSGSYNEQFF.

The chain uses TRBV7-3 and TRBJ2-1; D perhaps matches TRBD2 (6 bases). This CDR3 has 16 amino acids. V was clipped by 2 bases and J by 0 bases, with 11 bases between them. Germline assignment: CDR1 SGHTA and CDR2 FQGTGA. CDR3 protein: CASSLSGRGSYNEQFF. CDR3 nucleotides: TGTGCCAGCAGCTTATCGGGGCGGGGCTCCTACAATGAGCAGTTCTTC.

This clone was found once. CDR3 protein: CASSLDYYGYTF. CDR3 coding DNA: TGTGCCAGCTCGCTCGACTACTATGGCTACACCTTC. The V and J genes are TRBV18 and TRBJ1-2; unclear D gene. With 6 bases removed from V and 3 bases from J, the gap between germline ends came to 8 bases. Germline-derived CDR1 and CDR2 are KGHSH and LQKENI. The CDR3 has 12 residues.

CDR3 protein: CATSDLGGVLGSYNEQFF. The CDR3 region has the DNA TGTGCCACCAGTGATTTGGGGGGGGTATTAGGCTCCTACAATGAGCAGTTCTTC. The J gene is TRBJ2-1, the V gene TRBV24-1, with 7 bases that match TRBD2. Germline V gene lookup returns CDR1 KGHDR and CDR2 SFDVKD. The CDR3 has 18 residues. Trimming cost V 0 bases and J 0 bases; bases outside gene matches: 7.

The chain combines TRBV7-2 with TRBJ2-2, with D perhaps TRBD1 (5 bases). V dropped 5 bases and J dropped 4 bases, with 14 bases sitting between them. Per the germline V gene, CDR1 is SGHTA and CDR2 is FQGNSA. The CDR3 totals 15 residues. The CDR3 nucleotides read TGTGCCAGCAGCCAGGGTGCTGGCCCCACCGGGGAGCTGTTTTTT. The encoded protein is CASSQGAGPTGELFF.

J is TRBJ1-3 and V is TRBV3-1 (or the pseudogene TRBV3-2), with 10 bases aligning to TRBD1. The CDR3 length is 14 residues. V gave up 5 bases and J gave up 7 bases; unmatched junction bases: 5. Germline CDR1 is LGHDT and CDR2 is YNNKEL (reference sequence). The CDR3 DNA reads as TGTGCCAGCAGCACTAGGACAGGGGGGAACACCATATATTTT. Encoded protein: CASSTRTGGNTIYF.

This clone appeared many times. The V gene is TRBV5-6, the J gene TRBJ2-2, with D tentatively TRBD1 (5 bases). CDR1 is SGHDT, CDR2 YYEEEE, per germline. The CDR3 is 14 amino acids. Between the trimmed V and J ends, which lost 0 bases and 5 bases, there was a span of 8 bases. The DNA of the CDR3 is TGTGCCAGCAGCTTGGAACCAGGGACCGGGGAGCTGTTTTTT. Its protein is CASSLEPGTGELFF.

The chain employs TRBV6-4 and TRBJ2-1; 7 bases match TRBD1. The CDR3 has 14 residues. The V gene's germline CDR1 is MRHNA and CDR2 SNTAGT. With 6 bases clipped from V and 8 bases from J, the junction kept 10 bases outside the gene matches. The CDR3 reads CASSPGTESYEQFF. CDR3 sequence (DNA): TGTGCCAGCAGCCCCGGGACAGAGAGCTATGAGCAGTTCTTC.

The DNA for the CDR3 is TGCGCCAGCAGCTTGGCCAAGGTACCGGCCCAGGACGAGCAGTACTTC. It is translated as CASSLAKVPAQDEQYF. V usage is TRBV5-1 and J usage is TRBJ2-7, with no clear D. This CDR3 contains 16 residues. V shed 0 bases and J shed 5 bases, with 18 bases lying between them. CDR1 and CDR2 (germline): SGHRS, YFSETQ.

The chain links TRBV11-2 to TRBJ2-5, with 8 bases aligning to TRBD1. V shed 4 bases, J shed 4 bases, and the junction held 8 bases outside the gene matches. This CDR3 spans 15 amino acids. From germline, CDR1 is SGHAT and CDR2 FQNNGV. In DNA form, the CDR3 reads TGTGCCAGCAGCTCCGGGACAGGTCCAGTAGAGACCCAGTACTTC. As protein: CASSSGTGPVETQYF.

This chain joins TRBV7-9 and TRBJ1-2; TRBD1 matches at 10 bases. Per the germline V gene, CDR1 is SEHNR and CDR2 is FQNEAQ (reference sequence). This CDR3 is built from 15 residues. Trimming cost V 1 base and J 8 bases; bases outside gene matches: 7. The DNA for the CDR3 is TGTGCCAGCAGCTTAGGTGGGACAGGGGTATACGGCTACACCTTC. It encodes CASSLGGTGVYGYTF. The full variable domain, completed using reference TRBV7-9 and TRBJ1-2, is DTGVSQNPRHKITKRGQNVTFRCDPISEHNRLYWYRQTLGQGPEFLTYFQNEAQLEKSRLLSDRFSAERPKGSFSTLEIQRTEQGDSAMYLCASSLGGTGVYGYTFGSGTRLTVV.

This clone was detected only once. Here the CDR3 DNA reads TGTGCCAGCAGTTTACAACTAGCGGGAGCAGAGACCCAGTACTTC. This sequence encodes CASSLQLAGAETQYF. This chain links TRBV28 with TRBJ2-5; TRBD2 agrees at 11 bases. The trim removed 2 bases at V and 4 bases at J, leaving 3 bases unmatched. This CDR3 is 15 amino acids long. Germline V CDR1 and CDR2: MDHEN, SYDVKM.

V is TRBV19 and J is TRBJ1-1; D is unresolved. The CDR3 runs to 15 residues. Germline loops: CDR1 LNHDA, CDR2 SQIVND (reference sequence). The V and J ends lost 4 bases and 4 bases respectively, with 16 bases between them. CDR3 sequence (DNA): TGTGCCAGTAGTAACCCCTACTCGCTTGGCACTGAAGCTTTCTTT. Its translation: CASSNPYSLGTEAFF.

This clone was observed a handful of times. V is TRBV28 and J is TRBJ2-1; 12 nucleotides line up with TRBD2. The CDR3 spans 17 residues. The germline V gene has CDR1 MDHEN and CDR2 SYDVKM. Unmatched junction bases numbered 10, after V lost 6 bases and J lost 4 bases. The CDR3 loop is CASSLAGGGSTYNEQFF. The CDR3 DNA reads TGTGCCAGCAGCCTAGCGGGAGGGGGCTCCACTTACAATGAGCAGTTCTTC.

The rearrangement joins TRBV7-9 to TRBJ2-7; a weak D match, TRBD1 (6 bases). V was trimmed by 3 bases and J by 6 bases, leaving 9 bases between them. This CDR3 comprises 12 residues. In germline, CDR1 is SEHNR, CDR2 FQNEAQ (reference sequence). CDR3 sequence (DNA): TGTGCCAGCAGCTTGGGCAGGGGCGAGCAGTACTTC. It codes for CASSLGRGEQYF.

V is TRBV28 and J is TRBJ2-1; 9 bases align to TRBD2. Germline trimming cut 8 bases from V and 3 bases from J; bases unmatched to any gene: 11. The CDR3 is made up of 16 amino acids. From germline, CDR1 is MDHEN and CDR2 SYDVKM. CDR3 DNA sequence: TGTGCCAGCGATGCCTCGGGACTAGCAGACTACAATGAGCAGTTCTTC. Translating it yields CASDASGLADYNEQFF. The complete variable domain, with remaining parts taken from reference TRBV28 and TRBJ2-1, reads DVKVTQSSRYLVKRTGEKVFLECVQDMDHENMFWYRQDPGLGLRLIYFSYDVKMKEKGDIPEGYSVSREKKERFSLILESASTNQTSMYLCASDASGLADYNEQFFGPGTRLTVL.

This clone has only one observation. The J gene is TRBJ1-6, the V gene TRBV6-5; 9 bases match TRBD1. The ends lost 6 bases at V and 7 bases at J; junction bases unmatched: 7. The length of the CDR3 is 15 residues. CDR1 and CDR2 (germline): MNHEY, SVGAGI. CDR3 coding DNA: TGTGCCAGCAGAGCGGGACAGGGAGGCAATTCACCCCTCCACTTT. It is translated as CASRAGQGGNSPLHF.

The chain joins TRBV4-1 to TRBJ1-6; maybe TRBD1 (6 bases). Trimming pared 0 bases from V and 4 bases from J, leaving 10 bases between. CDR1 is MGHRA and CDR2 is YSYEKL in the germline V gene. The CDR3 consists of 16 residues. CDR3 residues: CASSQEGHRYNSPLHF. CDR3 nucleotide sequence: TGCGCCAGCAGCCAAGAGGGACACCGTTATAATTCACCCCTCCACTTT.

The rearrangement uses TRBV6-2 or TRBV6-3 and TRBJ2-2, with D uncertain. The CDR3 spans 14 residues. Per germline, CDR1 MNHEY and CDR2 SVGEGT. V gave up 6 bases and J gave up 5 bases, with 13 bases separating them. CDR3 nucleotide sequence: TGTGCCAGCAGCCACGAGCTTTTTACCGGGGAGCTGTTTTTT. Amino acids: CASSHELFTGELFF.